The source of this TCR beta chain is a study of human T cells and chemical hapten exposure. Overall study: Sensitizing treatment utilized 2% DPC over a roughly 2 cm by roughly 2 cm portion of upper inner arm skin. Patients, a majority of them female, were diagnosed with alopecia areata, totalis or universalis.

This clonotype has just a few counts. Its target is unknown. The length of the CDR3 is 15 residues. V lost 5 bases and J lost 1, with 12 bases in between. Germline CDR1 and CDR2: ENHRY and SYGVKD. Time point described: pre-sensitization, week 0. Treatment of the sample: therapeutic diphenylcyclopropenone sensitization with weekly scalp DPC. TCRdb independently ran MiXCR on the RACE reads; one entry per CDR3 protein. The sample lists 85,000 to 100,000 distinct CDR3 sequences, 11% seen once, with more than 2.5% in the top ten. Study observations and caveats: TCRs above 1 in 1000 frequency stayed constant with DPC sensitization.

This receptor was identified in a woman in her sixties or seventies with alopecia areata. Some clones in this sample may be carry-over from other donors' samples. The chain has TRBV10-3 and TRBJ2-1; possibly TRBD1 for D (6 bases). Sample: whole blood, taken in connection with sensitization to the hapten diphenylcyclopropenone (DPC). The CDR3 here is CAISPGQGSYNEQFF. CDR3 coding DNA: TGTGCCATCAGTCCCGGTCAGGGGTCCTACAATGAGCAGTTCTTC.